This record covers a single T cell receptor (beta chain). The CDR3 length is 15 residues. V shed 5 bases and J shed 2 bases, with 15 bases lying between them. The germline V gene has CDR1 LNHNV and CDR2 YYDKDF (reference sequence). This record comes from a study of blood T cell repertoires in COVID-19. Overall study context: T cells, B-cell-depleted T cells, or PBMCs provided the cDNA or gDNA that served as material.

Only in-frame clones appear in the TCRdb table, and some are missing; sequencing was by immunoSEQ multiplex PCR. The sample contains 25,000 to 35,000 clones, around nine tenths of which appear only once. This receptor was taken from a human donor in a cohort sampled during active COVID-19. This chain links TRBV15 with TRBJ2-5; TRBD1 might be the D (7 bases). Sequenced input: peripheral blood. CDR3 sequence: CATSLSGGRQETQYF. CDR3 nucleotide sequence: TGTGCCACCAGCCTCTCAGGGGGGCGGCAAGAGACCCAGTACTTC. The whole variable domain, remainder taken from reference TRBV15 and TRBJ2-5, is DAMVIQNPRYQVTQFGKPVTLSCSQTLNHNVMYWYQQKSSQAPKLLFHYYDKDFNNEADTPDNFQSRRPNTSFCFLDIRSPGLGDTAMYLCATSLSGGRQETQYFGPGTRLLVL.